These T cell receptor beta chains were read from a single sample in a study of OX40 agonist ivuxolimab in advanced cancers. Produced via immunoSEQ multiplex PCR; TCRdb's table is partial and in-frame only. The table lists around 40,000 clones, 88% of them singletons, with around 13% in the top ten. The sample was CD4+ or CD8+ T cells sorted from blood, taken in a trial of the OX40 agonist ivuxolimab. The receptor set was obtained from an adult with an advanced solid tumor such as melanoma, head and neck, liver or kidney cancer. Both conserved end residues are part of each CDR3. Each record gives: J gene, D gene, clone size, V gene, CDR3 protein, CDR3 DNA. A D gene is named only where the DNA matches it firmly. The size entry is marked missing in some rows and otherwise reads once, few, many or a size class.

j_call: TRBJ2-1
d_call: NA
clone_size: NA
v_call: TRBV5-1
cdr3_aa: CASSLGPAGNEQFF
cdr3_nt: TGCGCCAGCAGCTTGGGACCCGCCGGGAATGAGCAGTTCTTC

j_call: TRBJ1-1
d_call: NA
clone_size: once
v_call: TRBV19
cdr3_aa: CASSIGGQTEAFF
cdr3_nt: TGTGCCAGTAGTATAGGTGGACAGACTGAAGCTTTCTTT

j_call: TRBJ2-7
d_call: NA
clone_size: NA
v_call: TRBV28
cdr3_aa: CASSQYEQYF
cdr3_nt: TGTGCCAGCAGTCAATACGAGCAGTACTTC

j_call: TRBJ1-1
d_call: NA
clone_size: NA
v_call: TRBV13
cdr3_aa: CASSYSGVEAFF
cdr3_nt: TGTGCCAGCAGCTACTCGGGAGTTGAAGCTTTCTTT

j_call: TRBJ1-5
d_call: TRBD1
clone_size: NA
v_call: TRBV6-5
cdr3_aa: CASSADRGGNQPQHF
cdr3_nt: TGTGCCAGCAGTGCGGACAGGGGAGGCAATCAGCCCCAGCATTTT

j_call: TRBJ1-2
d_call: TRBD1
clone_size: NA
v_call: TRBV29-1
cdr3_aa: CSVLDREGFYGYTF
cdr3_nt: TGCAGCGTTCTTGACAGGGAGGGATTCTATGGCTACACCTTC

j_call: TRBJ1-2
d_call: NA
clone_size: NA
v_call: TRBV7-8
cdr3_aa: CASSVVNYGYTF
cdr3_nt: TGTGCCAGCAGCGTTGTTAACTATGGCTACACCTTC

j_call: TRBJ2-1
d_call: NA
clone_size: NA
v_call: TRBV5-1
cdr3_aa: CASSLRGGPPYNEQFF
cdr3_nt: TGCGCCAGCAGCCTCCGAGGCGGTCCCCCCTACAATGAGCAGTTCTTC

j_call: TRBJ2-7
d_call: TRBD2
clone_size: NA
v_call: TRBV4-2
cdr3_aa: CASSQEAGVPYEQYF
cdr3_nt: TGTGCCAGCAGCCAAGAGGCGGGAGTCCCCTACGAGCAGTACTTC

j_call: TRBJ1-2
d_call: NA
clone_size: NA
v_call: TRBV25-1
cdr3_aa: CASSEFRGGETGNGYTF
cdr3_nt: TGTGCCAGCAGTGAATTTAGAGGAGGGGAAACAGGCAATGGCTACACCTTC

j_call: TRBJ2-6
d_call: NA
clone_size: NA
v_call: TRBV10-3
cdr3_aa: CAISEYKGSGANVLTF
cdr3_nt: TGTGCCATCAGTGAGTACAAGGGCTCTGGGGCCAACGTCCTGACTTTC

j_call: TRBJ2-1
d_call: NA
clone_size: once
v_call: TRBV29-1
cdr3_aa: CSVCQGATGPNEQFF
cdr3_nt: TGCAGCGTTTGCCAGGGCGCGACTGGTCCTAATGAGCAGTTCTTC

j_call: TRBJ2-7
d_call: NA
clone_size: NA
v_call: TRBV6-1
cdr3_aa: CASARYEQYF
cdr3_nt: TGTGCCAGCGCACGATACGAGCAGTACTTC

j_call: TRBJ1-3
d_call: NA
clone_size: NA
v_call: TRBV27
cdr3_aa: CASSLSRGAAGNTIYF
cdr3_nt: TGTGCCAGCAGTTTATCGAGGGGAGCCGCTGGAAACACCATATATTTT

j_call: TRBJ2-1
d_call: NA
clone_size: NA
v_call: TRBV27
cdr3_aa: CASSLGPRHEQFF
cdr3_nt: TGTGCCAGCAGTTTAGGCCCCCGGCATGAGCAGTTCTTC

j_call: TRBJ2-2
d_call: NA
clone_size: NA
v_call: TRBV9
cdr3_aa: CASSPRPGRKGGTGELFF
cdr3_nt: TGTGCCAGCAGCCCGAGGCCCGGGAGGAAAGGGGGCACCGGGGAGCTGTTTTTT

j_call: TRBJ2-1
d_call: NA
clone_size: NA
v_call: TRBV28
cdr3_aa: CASSLSRAHNEQFF
cdr3_nt: TGTGCCAGCAGTTTATCGCGGGCGCACAATGAGCAGTTCTTC

j_call: TRBJ1-1
d_call: NA
clone_size: NA
v_call: TRBV11-1
cdr3_aa: CASSPGGRTEAFF
cdr3_nt: TGTGCCAGCAGCCCGGGGGGACGTACTGAAGCTTTCTTT

j_call: TRBJ2-4
d_call: NA
clone_size: NA
v_call: TRBV27
cdr3_aa: CASSDYLAPAKNIQYF
cdr3_nt: TGTGCCAGCAGTGACTACCTAGCGCCCGCCAAAAACATTCAGTACTTC

j_call: TRBJ2-7
d_call: NA
clone_size: NA
v_call: TRBV18
cdr3_aa: CASSPPYTRDKSQQYF
cdr3_nt: TGTGCCAGCTCACCACCGTATACGCGTGATAAGTCCCAGCAGTACTTC

j_call: TRBJ1-4
d_call: NA
clone_size: NA
v_call: TRBV5-1
cdr3_aa: CASSTRPNANALEKLFF
cdr3_nt: TGCGCCAGCTCGACCCGGCCCAACGCTAACGCTTTGGAAAAACTGTTTTTT

j_call: TRBJ1-2
d_call: NA
clone_size: NA
v_call: TRBV2
cdr3_aa: CASNYLGSNYGYTF
cdr3_nt: TGTGCCAGCAACTACCTGGGCTCTAACTATGGCTACACCTTC

j_call: TRBJ1-5
d_call: NA
clone_size: NA
v_call: TRBV6-1
cdr3_aa: CASSEAGGNQPQHF
cdr3_nt: TGTGCCAGCAGTGAAGCAGGGGGCAATCAGCCCCAGCATTTT

j_call: TRBJ2-3
d_call: NA
clone_size: NA
v_call: TRBV5-1
cdr3_aa: CASSPGQGGTDTQYF
cdr3_nt: TGCGCCAGCAGCCCCGGACAGGGAGGGACAGATACGCAGTATTTT

j_call: TRBJ2-7
d_call: TRBD1
clone_size: NA
v_call: TRBV6-6
cdr3_aa: CASSYGTGLYEQYF
cdr3_nt: TGTGCCAGCAGTTACGGGACAGGACTGTACGAGCAGTACTTC

j_call: TRBJ1-1
d_call: NA
clone_size: NA
v_call: TRBV5-6
cdr3_aa: CASSLGLLEAFF
cdr3_nt: TGTGCCAGCAGCTTGGGGTTACTTGAAGCTTTCTTT

j_call: TRBJ2-7
d_call: NA
clone_size: NA
v_call: TRBV5-1
cdr3_aa: CASSLDRNEVEQYF
cdr3_nt: TGCGCCAGCAGCTTGGACCGGAACGAGGTCGAGCAGTACTTC

j_call: TRBJ1-1
d_call: NA
clone_size: NA
v_call: TRBV7-8
cdr3_aa: CASGLGRTWDTEAFF
cdr3_nt: TGTGCCAGCGGCTTAGGGCGGACTTGGGACACGGAAGCTTTCTTT

j_call: TRBJ1-2
d_call: NA
clone_size: NA
v_call: TRBV13
cdr3_aa: CASSYSRFGQSNYGYTF
cdr3_nt: TGTGCCAGCAGCTACTCCCGTTTCGGACAGAGTAACTATGGCTACACCTTC

j_call: TRBJ1-6
d_call: NA
clone_size: NA
v_call: TRBV19
cdr3_aa: CASSIDRFNSPLHF
cdr3_nt: TGTGCCAGTAGTATCGACAGGTTTAATTCACCCCTCCACTTT

j_call: TRBJ2-7
d_call: NA
clone_size: NA
v_call: TRBV7-9
cdr3_aa: CASSFSDYEQYF
cdr3_nt: TGTGCCAGCAGCTTTAGCGACTACGAGCAGTACTTC

j_call: TRBJ1-2
d_call: NA
clone_size: NA
v_call: TRBV27
cdr3_aa: CASSSGGARGYTF
cdr3_nt: TGTGCCAGCAGTTCCGGGGGGGCGCGAGGCTACACCTTC

j_call: TRBJ1-6
d_call: TRBD1
clone_size: NA
v_call: TRBV10-2
cdr3_aa: CASTGTGAKGSPLHF
cdr3_nt: TGCGCCAGCACCGGGACAGGGGCGAAGGGTTCACCCCTCCACTTT

j_call: TRBJ2-1
d_call: NA
clone_size: NA
v_call: TRBV19
cdr3_aa: CASSIILAAEDEQFF
cdr3_nt: TGTGCCAGTAGTATAATTTTGGCCGCCGAGGATGAGCAGTTCTTC

j_call: TRBJ2-1
d_call: TRBD2
clone_size: NA
v_call: TRBV5-1
cdr3_aa: CASSLTSGGYNEQFF
cdr3_nt: TGCGCCAGCAGCTTGACTAGCGGGGGCTACAATGAGCAGTTCTTC

j_call: TRBJ2-1
d_call: NA
clone_size: NA
v_call: TRBV6-5
cdr3_aa: CASRAGTLSYNEQFF
cdr3_nt: TGTGCCAGCAGGGCAGGGACCCTTTCCTACAATGAGCAGTTCTTC

j_call: TRBJ1-1
d_call: TRBD1
clone_size: NA
v_call: TRBV6-5
cdr3_aa: CASSYSGQGGRTEAFF
cdr3_nt: TGTGCCAGCAGTTACTCGGGACAGGGTGGAAGGACTGAAGCTTTCTTT

j_call: TRBJ1-5
d_call: NA
clone_size: few
v_call: TRBV5-4
cdr3_aa: CASSLLGSNQPQHF
cdr3_nt: TGTGCCAGCAGCTTATTGGGTAGCAATCAGCCCCAGCATTTT

j_call: TRBJ2-7
d_call: NA
clone_size: NA
v_call: TRBV7-9
cdr3_aa: CASSLIRPGRIYEQYF
cdr3_nt: TGTGCCAGCAGCTTAATCCGGCCAGGGAGAATTTACGAGCAGTACTTC

j_call: TRBJ2-3
d_call: NA
clone_size: NA
v_call: TRBV6-1
cdr3_aa: CASSEALSTDTQYF
cdr3_nt: TGTGCCAGCAGTGAAGCCCTGTCCACAGATACGCAGTATTTT

j_call: TRBJ1-3
d_call: NA
clone_size: NA
v_call: TRBV30
cdr3_aa: CAWSVDYGNTIYF
cdr3_nt: TGTGCCTGGAGTGTTGATTACGGAAACACCATATATTTT

j_call: TRBJ2-5
d_call: NA
clone_size: NA
v_call: TRBV5-8
cdr3_aa: CASSPAGETQYF
cdr3_nt: TGTGCCAGCAGCCCCGCGGGGGAGACCCAGTACTTC

j_call: TRBJ2-7
d_call: TRBD2
clone_size: NA
v_call: TRBV28
cdr3_aa: CASSLPGTSGSSVGEQYF
cdr3_nt: TGTGCCAGCAGCTTACCCGGGACTAGCGGGAGTTCGGTCGGCGAGCAGTACTTC

j_call: TRBJ1-2
d_call: NA
clone_size: NA
v_call: TRBV13
cdr3_aa: CASSLYQGGPNYGYTF
cdr3_nt: TGTGCCAGCAGCCTTTATCAAGGGGGTCCTAACTATGGCTACACCTTC

j_call: TRBJ1-1
d_call: NA
clone_size: NA
v_call: TRBV2
cdr3_aa: CATQRGREWGAFF
cdr3_nt: TGTGCCACCCAAAGGGGCCGCGAGTGGGGAGCTTTCTTT

j_call: TRBJ2-7
d_call: NA
clone_size: once
v_call: TRBV27
cdr3_aa: CASSFADSYEQYF
cdr3_nt: TGTGCCAGCAGTTTCGCGGATTCCTACGAGCAGTACTTC

j_call: TRBJ1-5
d_call: NA
clone_size: once
v_call: TRBV21-1
cdr3_aa: CASSKRIEKGAYSVANSNQPQHF
cdr3_nt: TGTGCCAGCAGCAAAAGGATAGAGAAGGGAGCCTACTCCGTGGCGAATAGCAATCAGCCCCAGCATTTT

j_call: TRBJ2-7
d_call: NA
clone_size: NA
v_call: TRBV28
cdr3_aa: CASSFGTFYEQYF
cdr3_nt: TGTGCCAGCAGTTTTGGAACATTCTACGAGCAGTACTTC

j_call: TRBJ1-1
d_call: NA
clone_size: NA
v_call: TRBV11-2
cdr3_aa: CASVLAKEAFF
cdr3_nt: TGTGCCAGCGTCCTAGCAAAAGAAGCTTTCTTT

j_call: TRBJ2-7
d_call: NA
clone_size: NA
v_call: TRBV4-1
cdr3_aa: CASSPQASHEQYF
cdr3_nt: TGCGCCAGCAGCCCTCAGGCCAGCCACGAGCAGTACTTC

j_call: TRBJ2-7
d_call: NA
clone_size: NA
v_call: TRBV6-5
cdr3_aa: CASSYSVLLSSYEQYF
cdr3_nt: TGTGCCAGCAGTTACTCGGTGTTGCTTAGCTCCTACGAGCAGTACTTC

j_call: TRBJ2-3
d_call: NA
clone_size: NA
v_call: TRBV30
cdr3_aa: CAWSVGRGSTDTQYF
cdr3_nt: TGTGCCTGGAGTGTAGGTAGAGGGAGCACAGATACGCAGTATTTT

j_call: TRBJ1-1
d_call: TRBD1
clone_size: few
v_call: TRBV30
cdr3_aa: CAWSVIGGGEAFF
cdr3_nt: TGTGCCTGGAGTGTAATAGGGGGCGGTGAAGCTTTCTTT

j_call: TRBJ2-1
d_call: TRBD2
clone_size: NA
v_call: TRBV6-5
cdr3_aa: CASSYFSGISYNEQFF
cdr3_nt: TGTGCCAGCAGTTACTTTAGCGGGATCTCCTACAATGAGCAGTTCTTC

j_call: TRBJ2-5
d_call: NA
clone_size: NA
v_call: TRBV5-1
cdr3_aa: CASSLVVGRETQYF
cdr3_nt: TGCGCCAGCAGCTTGGTCGTGGGCCGGGAGACCCAGTACTTC

j_call: TRBJ1-2
d_call: NA
clone_size: NA
v_call: TRBV28
cdr3_aa: CASSLRGNYGYTF
cdr3_nt: TGTGCCAGCAGTTTGAGGGGAAACTATGGCTACACCTTC

j_call: TRBJ2-1
d_call: TRBD1
clone_size: NA
v_call: TRBV13
cdr3_aa: CASSITGDNEQFF
cdr3_nt: TGTGCCAGCAGCATAACAGGGGACAATGAGCAGTTCTTC

j_call: TRBJ2-7
d_call: TRBD2
clone_size: NA
v_call: TRBV6-6
cdr3_aa: CASSLGLRSPYEQYF
cdr3_nt: TGTGCCAGCAGTTTGGGACTACGATCACCCTACGAGCAGTACTTC

j_call: TRBJ2-1
d_call: NA
clone_size: NA
v_call: TRBV7-2
cdr3_aa: CASSLPGILGNEQFF
cdr3_nt: TGTGCCAGCAGCCTACCGGGTATTCTCGGAAATGAGCAGTTCTTC

j_call: TRBJ1-1
d_call: TRBD1
clone_size: NA
v_call: TRBV19
cdr3_aa: CASSIRVTGRAFF
cdr3_nt: TGTGCCAGTAGTATACGGGTGACAGGGCGGGCTTTCTTT